The 32 T cell receptor beta chains presented below share a single source sample, sequenced in a study of blood T cell repertoires in COVID-19. Some clones are missing from TCRdb's copy, which holds only in-frame ones; the method was immunoSEQ multiplex PCR. Found here are some 270,000 clones, under 90% of them singletons; the top ten hold approximately 1.5%. The sample consisted of PBMCs or T cells enriched from blood (not recorded which). These receptors were obtained from a woman in her 40s who had recovered from COVID-19.

The chain employs TRBV7-9 and TRBJ2-7, with 12 bases lining up with TRBD1. The CDR3 loop spans 15 amino acids. Germline values: CDR1 SEHNR, CDR2 FQNEAQ (reference sequence). V shed 3 bases and J 4 bases; nucleotides not matched to a gene: 4. The CDR3 loop is CASSFWDRGQYEQYF. The DNA of the CDR3 is TGTGCCAGCAGCTTCTGGGACAGGGGGCAGTACGAGCAGTACTTC. The full variable domain, rest sourced from reference TRBV7-9 and TRBJ2-7, is DTGVSQNPRHKITKRGQNVTFRCDPISEHNRLYWYRQTLGQGPEFLTYFQNEAQLEKSRLLSDRFSAERPKGSFSTLEIQRTEQGDSAMYLCASSFWDRGQYEQYFGPGTRLTVT.

This chain links TRBV6-5 with TRBJ2-7, with 7 bases identical to TRBD1. This CDR3 has 14 residues. The germline CDR1 and CDR2 sequences are MNHEY and SVGAGI. V trimming: 5 bases; J trimming: 3 bases; junction bases outside the gene matches: 7. CDR3 bases: TGTGCCAGCAGTCGACAGGGTTCCAACTACGAGCAGTACTTC. Its translation: CASSRQGSNYEQYF.

The chain employs TRBV5-1 and TRBJ1-4; D is unclear. The CDR3 spans 16 residues. CDR1 is SGHRS and CDR2 is YFSETQ in the germline V gene. V was shortened by 4 bases and J by 7 bases, with 20 bases between the two germline ends. This chain's CDR3 is CASSDLGGPRVEKLFF. CDR3 in DNA: TGCGCCAGCAGCGACCTCGGAGGGCCTCGGGTTGAAAAACTGTTTTTT. Full variable domain (missing parts from reference TRBV5-1 and TRBJ1-4): KAGVTQTPRYLIKTRGQQVTLSCSPISGHRSVSWYQQTPGQGLQFLFEYFSETQRNKGNFPGRFSGRQFSNSRSEMNVSTLELGDSALYLCASSDLGGPRVEKLFFGSGTQLSVL.

The V and J genes are TRBV27 and TRBJ1-1; D perhaps matches TRBD1 (6 bases). This CDR3 region has 14 residues. V lost 7 bases and J 0 bases, leaving 12 bases between the germline ends. Germline V gene data show CDR1 as MNHEY and CDR2 as SMNVEV (reference sequence). The CDR3 DNA sequence: TGTGCCAGCATCGGGACACCAATGAACACTGAAGCTTTCTTT. Encoded protein: CASIGTPMNTEAFF.

The chain links TRBV29-1 to TRBJ1-1, with D unclear. Trimming shortened V by 2 bases and J by 14 bases, and 6 bases separated the two germline ends. Germline-derived CDR1 and CDR2 are SQVTM and ANQGSEA. The CDR3 loop spans 8 amino acids. CDR3 sequence reads: CSVEPGFF. The DNA for the CDR3 is TGCAGCGTTGAACCGGGGTTCTTT.

This chain links TRBV6-5 with TRBJ1-2; no firm D call. Germline V gene data show CDR1 as MNHEY and CDR2 as SVGAGI. V was pared by 6 bases and J by 2 bases, with 10 bases between. This CDR3 spans 13 amino acids. This CDR3 is CASRAGLNYGYTF. For the CDR3, the DNA is TGTGCCAGCAGGGCGGGATTAAACTATGGCTACACCTTC.

The chain employs TRBV21-1 and TRBJ1-4; TRBD1, the D gene given by the table, was not confirmed from the DNA. TRBV21-1 is described as a pseudogene. The CDR3 runs 16 residues. CDR3 bases: TGTGCCAGCAGCGAGGGACAGGGAGGGGGTAATGAAAAACTGTTTTTT. This translates into CASSEGQGGGNEKLFF.

This chain links TRBV14 with TRBJ2-5; no reliable D call. The germline V gene encodes CDR1 SGHDN and CDR2 FVKESK. This CDR3 is built from 12 residues. Trimming stripped 2 bases from V and 9 bases from J, with 10 bases between. CDR3 sequence reads: CASSQPPSAQYF. The CDR3 nucleotides read TGTGCCAGCAGCCAACCCCCGTCGGCCCAGTACTTC.

This chain connects TRBV11-2 to TRBJ1-1; unclear D gene. The CDR3 is made up of 14 amino acids. V dropped 5 bases and J dropped 1 base, with 11 bases sitting between them. CDR1 and CDR2 from the germline V gene are SGHAT and FQNNGV. The CDR3 bases are TGTGCCAGCAGCCCGCAGGTCTCGAACACTGAAGCTTTCTTT. Residues: CASSPQVSNTEAFF.

This chain connects TRBV27 to TRBJ2-7; 10 bases are shared with TRBD1. V lost 2 bases and J lost 1; bases outside the gene matches: 5. This CDR3 region has 16 residues. Germline V CDR1 and CDR2: MNHEY, SMNVEV (reference sequence). Written as DNA, the CDR3 is TGTGCCAGCAGTTTAGGGGGGGGACAGGGGTCCTACGAGCAGTACTTC. Amino acid sequence: CASSLGGGQGSYEQYF.

The chain uses TRBV5-1 and TRBJ2-4; TRBD2 aligns across 9 bases. The CDR3 length is 18 residues. Germline CDR1 is SGHRS and CDR2 is YFSETQ. The J segment lost 0 bases and the V segment lost 0 bases, leaving 7 bases of the junction unmatched. In nucleotides, the CDR3 is TGCGCCAGCAGCTTGGTTGCTAGCGGGGTCCTAGCCAAAAACATTCAGTACTTC. This translates into CASSLVASGVLAKNIQYF.

V and J are TRBV3-1 (or the pseudogene TRBV3-2) and TRBJ2-1; 8 bases map to TRBD2. The trim removed 0 bases at V and 5 bases at J, leaving 6 bases unmatched. The CDR3 consists of 16 residues. Germline V gene sequence: CDR1 LGHDT, CDR2 YNNKEL (reference sequence). The CDR3 nucleotides read TGTGCCAGCAGCCAAGATGAGTCTAGCGGGCACAATGAGCAGTTCTTC. It translates to CASSQDESSGHNEQFF.

This clone was seen a few times. This chain uses TRBV6-2 or TRBV6-3 with TRBJ2-7; D may be TRBD2 (6 bases). This CDR3 is 17 amino acids long. Germline CDR1 reads MNHEY; CDR2 reads SVGEGT. Trimming pared 4 bases from V and 0 bases from J, leaving 19 bases between. DNA of the CDR3: TGTGCCAGCAGTTTCCCAATAGCGGAGGGCGGCTCCTACGAGCAGTACTTC. As protein: CASSFPIAEGGSYEQYF.

This rearrangement joins TRBV5-1 to TRBJ2-1, with TRBD2 identical over 7 bases. The CDR3 extends over 12 amino acids. The germline gives CDR1 SGHRS, CDR2 YFSETQ. The J segment lost 11 bases and the V segment lost 5 bases, leaving 7 bases of the junction unmatched. The CDR3 loop reads CASSSGLDKQFF. CDR3 sequence (DNA): TGCGCCAGCAGTTCAGGACTAGACAAGCAGTTCTTC.

The J gene is TRBJ1-1, the V gene TRBV20-1; D may be TRBD1 (6 bases). The CDR3 is made up of 14 amino acids. Germline CDR1 DFQATT, CDR2 SNEGSKA (reference sequence). V lost 3 bases, J lost 3 bases, and 14 bases lay in between. CDR3 protein: CSASRTGKDTEAFF. In DNA form, the CDR3 reads TGCAGTGCTAGTCGTACAGGGAAGGACACTGAAGCTTTCTTT.

The chain links TRBV7-2 to TRBJ1-1; weak D call: TRBD1 (6 bases). This CDR3 has 14 residues. V dropped 4 bases and J dropped 3 bases, with 12 bases sitting between them. Germline CDR1 and CDR2: SGHTA and FQGNSA. The CDR3 is CASSSQGTYTEAFF. CDR3 DNA: TGTGCCAGCAGCTCTCAAGGGACATACACTGAAGCTTTCTTT.

V and J are TRBV9 and TRBJ2-7; 7 bases are shared with TRBD1. The V segment lost 3 bases and the J segment 3 bases; nucleotides outside the gene matches: 9. Germline CDR1 is SGDLS and CDR2 is YYNGEE. This CDR3 comprises 15 residues. CDR3 nucleotides: TGTGCCAGCAGCGCGTCCGGGACAGCCTTCTACGAGCAGTACTTC. Translated, it gives CASSASGTAFYEQYF.

The chain links TRBV9 to TRBJ2-1; 10 bases fit TRBD2. This CDR3 has 17 amino acids. The J segment lost 4 bases and the V segment lost 3 bases, leaving 10 bases of the junction unmatched. Germline CDR1 and CDR2: SGDLS and YYNGEE. The CDR3 nucleotides are TGTGCCAGCAGCGCCCAGAGTCTAGCGGGGGCTTACAATGAGCAGTTCTTC. It is translated as CASSAQSLAGAYNEQFF.

The CDR3 reads CASSQGLAGGLAYNEQFF. The CDR3 region has the DNA TGTGCCAGCAGCCAGGGACTAGCGGGGGGGCTCGCGTACAATGAGCAGTTCTTC. This chain connects TRBV14 to TRBJ2-1; TRBD2 aligns across 16 bases. This CDR3 is 18 amino acids long. The germline V gene encodes CDR1 SGHDN and CDR2 FVKESK. J gave up 4 bases and V 3 bases, and 6 bases lay outside the gene matches.

This chain uses TRBV9 with TRBJ2-3, with TRBD2 matching over 8 bases. J was trimmed by 2 bases and V by 0 bases; bases with no gene match: 5. The germline V gene encodes CDR1 SGDLS and CDR2 YYNGEE. The CDR3 is 16 residues long. This chain's CDR3 is CASSVGGRTLTDTQYF. CDR3 DNA: TGTGCCAGCAGCGTAGGCGGGAGGACTCTCACAGATACGCAGTATTTT.

This sequence joins TRBV18 and TRBJ2-7, with 8 bases fitting TRBD1. V was clipped by 3 bases and J by 0 bases; unmatched bases: 1. The CDR3 is 14 residues long. The germline CDR1 and CDR2 sequences are KGHSH and LQKENI. For the CDR3, the DNA is TGTGCCAGCTCACCGGGACAGGCCTCCTACGAGCAGTACTTC. Its protein is CASSPGQASYEQYF.

The rearrangement uses TRBV15 and TRBJ1-5; possible D gene TRBD1, 5 bases. The CDR3 length is 15 residues. V lost 3 bases, J lost 0 bases, and 9 bases lay in between. The germline V gene encodes CDR1 LNHNV and CDR2 YYDKDF (reference sequence). CDR3 nucleotide sequence: TGTGCCACCAGCAGCCGCAGGGTTAGCAATCAGCCCCAGCATTTT. This sequence encodes CATSSRRVSNQPQHF.

The CDR3 DNA reads TGTGCCAGCAGTGTCTCAGGGGGCACTGAAGCTTTCTTT. Translated: CASSVSGGTEAFF. V and J are TRBV27 and TRBJ1-1, with TRBD1 matching 7 bases. Germline lookup yields CDR1 MNHEY and CDR2 SMNVEV (reference sequence). The CDR3 totals 13 residues. V shed 5 bases, J shed 4 bases, and the junction held 4 bases outside the gene matches.

The V call is TRBV10-2, the J call TRBJ2-2, with 7 bases that match TRBD1. The CDR3 contains 15 residues. J lost 0 bases, V lost 5 bases, and 3 bases had no gene match. Germline values: CDR1 WSHSY, CDR2 SAAADI. The DNA for the CDR3 is TGCGCCAGCAGTTTCGGGACAGCGAACACCGGGGAGCTGTTTTTT. This encodes CASSFGTANTGELFF.

CDR3 region: CASSQFKDGTQETQYF. The CDR3 DNA follows: TGTGCCAGCAGCCAATTCAAAGATGGGACTCAAGAGACCCAGTACTTC. The chain joins TRBV4-2 to TRBJ2-5; tentative D call: TRBD2 (6 bases). The ends were cut back, 2 bases at V and 2 bases at J, with 15 bases in the middle. The CDR3 runs to 16 residues. CDR1 is LGHNA, CDR2 YNFKEQ, per germline.

This clone was counted a single time. V is TRBV3-1 (or the pseudogene TRBV3-2) and J is TRBJ2-1; 13 nucleotides agree with TRBD2. CDR1 is LGHDT and CDR2 is YNNKEL in the germline V gene (reference sequence). The CDR3 length is 15 residues. J lost 8 bases, V lost 4 bases, and 5 bases had no gene match. The CDR3 is CASSRTSGRADEQFF. The CDR3, as DNA: TGTGCCAGCAGCCGTACTAGCGGGAGGGCCGATGAGCAGTTCTTC.

This clone was seen only once. The chain uses TRBV11-2 and TRBJ2-1, with a tentative D call TRBD2 (5 bases). Trimming took 5 bases from V and 0 from J, leaving 11 bases between them. This CDR3 region has 15 residues. Per germline, CDR1 SGHAT and CDR2 FQNNGV. The CDR3 nucleotides are TGTGCCAGCAGCAGAGCGGTGAGCTCCTACAATGAGCAGTTCTTC. This codes for CASSRAVSSYNEQFF.

The genes are TRBV12-3 or TRBV12-4 and TRBJ1-2; D call uncertain. V was pared by 6 bases and J by 2 bases, with 10 bases between. The CDR3 runs 13 residues. The CDR3 DNA reads as TGTGCCAGCAGACGGACTCAAAACTATGGCTACACCTTC. The encoded protein is CASRRTQNYGYTF.

This clone was picked up a small number of times. The genes are TRBV12-3 or TRBV12-4 and TRBJ1-1; D unresolved. The CDR3 runs 13 residues. Between the trimmed V and J ends, which lost 6 bases and 2 bases, there was a span of 10 bases. The CDR3 loop reads CASRYGVNTEAFF. CDR3 bases: TGTGCCAGCAGATACGGGGTTAACACTGAAGCTTTCTTT.

The chain links TRBV5-4 to TRBJ1-3; D is possibly TRBD1 (5 bases). The V gene lost 5 bases and the J gene lost 0 bases, with 21 bases spanning the gap. Germline lookup yields CDR1 SGHNT and CDR2 YYREEE (reference sequence). CDR3 size: 18 residues. For the CDR3, the DNA is TGTGCCAGCAGTCCTGGGGGGACTGCAAGTTACTCTGGAAACACCATATATTTT. Amino acid sequence: CASSPGGTASYSGNTIYF.

This chain connects TRBV7-8 to TRBJ1-3, with D possibly being TRBD1 (5 bases). Germline CDR1 and CDR2: SGHVS and FQNEAQ. Between the trimmed V and J ends, which lost 0 bases and 1 base, there was a span of 10 bases. The CDR3 runs to 16 residues. The CDR3 DNA sequence: TGTGCCAGCAGCTTAGCAGGGGTTAGTTCTGGAAACACCATATATTTT. Its protein is CASSLAGVSSGNTIYF.

The chain links TRBV5-6 to TRBJ2-6, with 9 bases fitting TRBD1. The germline gives CDR1 SGHDT, CDR2 YYEEEE. The CDR3 runs to 18 residues. Losses at the gene ends were 1 base for V and 1 base for J; bases not matched to a gene: 6. CDR3 loop: CASSLPGQGKSGANVLTF. The CDR3 bases are TGTGCCAGCAGCTTGCCGGGACAGGGTAAATCTGGGGCCAACGTCCTGACTTTC.